The TCR beta chain described here comes from a study of shared clonotypes between healthy human individuals (dated by TCRdb to the early 2020s). Study-wide context: A few men and a couple of women, aged 18 to 49 years, made up the cohort. Each donor's leukapheresis produced roughly between roughly 0.9 and 8.9 billion PBMCs. To estimate repertoire size and how much clonotypes are shared between individuals, the study performed deep sequencing of blood TCR repertoires from a few healthy adults. To increase sequencing depth and limit assay-specific biases, TCR repertoire library preparation and sequencing were carried out by different laboratories using diverse techniques.

Comments on this clone: This clone's antigen is unknown. No base qualities exist here, and no much larger clone lies one base off it.

Healthy HIV-negative adults with no recently reported acute infections or vaccinations were included as donors. Every donor was a Caucasian adult residing in Nashville, Tennessee, USA. For unsorted samples, 90 million or so PBMCs were counted and genomic DNA was extracted with the QIAamp DNA Blood Mini kit. Blood was obtained by leukapheresis, after which PBMCs were separated by Ficoll-Histopaque density gradient centrifugation and cryopreserved in liquid nitrogen vapor phase. The paper as a whole reports these results and caveats: Sampling was restricted to blood, and TCR repertoires in tissues likely differ from the TCR repertoires found in blood. Based on pairwise subsampling, the degree of clonotype sharing among donors was expected to be affected by sequencing depth. Because the study included a small number of donors, the genetic and exposure-history diversity represented was limited.

TCR CDR3 regions were amplified from genomic DNA by multiplex PCR using the deep immunoSEQ assay. Extracted genomic DNA from each cell subset was distributed evenly across all wells of several immunoSEQ 96-well plates, and each plate was treated as a replicate. Each replicate PCR for unsorted PBMC received 300 to 350 ng genomic DNA, equal to approximately 29,000 T cell genomes. Ten immunoSEQ deep assay plates were used to sequence the unsorted PBMC genomic DNA. The purified libraries were quantified using a Qubit 3.0 fluorometer, sized with a Bioanalyzer 2100, and then quantified again using the KAPA Library Quantification kit. Every immunoSEQ 96-well plate was sequenced on a separate single-read 150-cycle Illumina NextSeq 550 flow cell. Turning to the authors' computational methods: Because the immunoSEQ output included only junctional sequences and no quality scores, the filtering could not be the same as the filtering used for full-length reads. Sequences were annotated with PyIR, a Python wrapper for IgBLAST v1.9, using IMGT germline references to assign V/J genes and CDR3. Reads were filtered out if the reads had weak V/J assignments (E-value above 1e-6), no CDR3, stop codons, out-of-frame junctions, or ambiguous translated residues. V3J clonotypes were defined as sequences sharing the same inferred V gene, J gene, and CDR3 amino acid sequence. Percentage overlap between repertoires was calculated by dividing the number of shared unique clonotypes by the size of the smaller repertoire. Three approaches were used to assess repertoire richness: RTK rarefaction, the Chao1 estimator, and Recon v2.1 estimates of unobserved clonotypes. TCRdb stores this immuneACCESS table with in-frame sequences only. Part of the clones is absent; in the studies checked, under half of the shortfall reflects unresolved V genes, and no reason is known for the rest. V, J and clone size derive from that table, while D and trimming were established from the DNA sequence. This sample has fewer than 650,000 clones in its table, and less than 80% of those were observed once. The ten most abundant clones make up under 15% of the sample.

The origin of this receptor is a woman between 40 and 50 years old in good health. Some clones in this sample may be carry-over from other donors' samples. The sequenced sample was PBMCs.

The CDR3 region has the sequence CASSLGGGSDSYSGQFF. The bases read TGTGCCAGCAGCTTAGGGGGCGGTAGCGACTCCTACTCCGGGCAGTTCTTC. The chain joins TRBV11-3 to TRBJ2-1; the D gene cannot be resolved beyond TRBD1 or TRBD2, each matching 5 bases. Trimming at the junction amounts to 1 base on V and 12 bases on J, and the germline ends lie 25 bases apart. From the cysteine through the phenylalanine, the CDR3 covers 17 amino acids. The entry retains the CDR3 DNA only, 51 bases that are in frame from base 1. The germline V gene supplies CDR1 SGHNT and CDR2 YENEEA.